This T cell receptor beta chain comes out of a study of T cells after yellow fever vaccination. Study findings and constraints: It was a weaker secondary response, yet one that peaked faster, at day 5 versus 15. A small proportion of clonotypes was detected in both the CD4 and CD8 compartments.

Details on this clonotype: Its antigen is unknown.

UMIs and a universal primer site were added when TCR cDNA was made by 5'RACE template switching. TCRdb itself ran the 5' RACE reads through MiXCR, one entry per CDR3 protein. The profile shows 360,000 or so distinct CDR3 sequences, about 9.9% of them singletons. Germline V gene lookup returns CDR1 KGHSH and CDR2 LQKENI. V shed 4 bases and J shed 2 bases, with 9 bases lying between them. This CDR3 is built from 14 residues. The chain uses TRBV18 and TRBJ1-5; no reliable D call. The receptor's source is a man aged 18 to 30 who received the YFV17D yellow fever vaccine. Sequencing used PBMCs, obtained on the day of the first yellow fever vaccination. As DNA, the CDR3 is TGTGCCAGCTCACGGACGGAGGGCAATCAGCCCCAGCATTTT. This codes for CASSRTEGNQPQHF.